Only one count was recorded for the clone carrying this T cell receptor (beta chain). The sample originates from a study of blood T cell repertoires in COVID-19. The wider study: COVID-19 samples, acute and convalescent, were from the United States, Italy and Spain. The cDNA or gDNA used as material had been derived from T cells, B-cell-depleted T cells, or PBMCs.

While infection was still active, Seattle patients were enrolled and then followed longitudinally. Per the original methods: Estimates of nucleated cell counts were drawn from the amplification of reference gene primers. Some clones are missing from TCRdb's copy, which holds only in-frame ones; the method was immunoSEQ multiplex PCR. V and J calls and clone size come straight from that table; D and trimming were deduced from the DNA. The table lists some 400,000 clones, about 90% of them singletons. This CDR3 is 16 amino acids long. V lost 3 bases to trimming and J lost 4 bases, with 18 bases between them. The germline V gene has CDR1 MNHNS and CDR2 SASEGT.

V usage is TRBV6-1 and J usage is TRBJ1-2; D unclear. The sequenced sample consisted of peripheral blood. The receptor's source is a woman aged 55-70 years with COVID-19, enrolled during active disease. CDR3 coding DNA: TGTGCCAGCAGTGATCTCGGTCTCCTCGGGAGCTATGGCTACACCTTC. This sequence encodes CASSDLGLLGSYGYTF.